A selection of T cell receptor beta chains follows, all from one sample in a study of response to subunit inactivated influenza vaccine. MiXCR, run by TCRdb on the RT-PCR reads, gives a single entry per CDR3 protein. The sample includes about 780,000 distinct CDR3 sequences, around 18% of them seen just once. The material sequenced was PBMCs from blood, taken more than 4 days after vaccination. These receptors all come from a man aged 45-65 years who received an inactivated influenza vaccine. Each CDR3 is given with its conserved first and last residue. The order of the fields is V gene, clone size, J gene, D gene, CDR3 DNA, CDR3 protein. The D gene is left open where the match is weak. A row's size may be missing; if present it is once, few, many or a size class.

>TRBV5-1|NA|TRBJ1-2|NA
TGCGCCAGCAGCTTGGGACAGAGCGCGGCTGGCTACACCTTC
CASSLGQSAAGYTF
>TRBV29-1|NA|TRBJ1-2|NA
TGCAGCGTCGGGCACCCTACTAACTATGGCTACACCTTC
CSVGHPTNYGYTF
>TRBV2|few|TRBJ2-1|NA
TGTGCCAGCAGTGAATCGTTCGTAGGGTTCTTC
CASSESFVGFF
>TRBV12-3/TRBV12-4|few|TRBJ2-2|NA
TGTGCCAGCAGTCGCGGGGAGCTGTTTTTT
CASSRGELFF
>TRBV7-8|few|TRBJ2-1|NA
TGTGCCAGCAGCTACTTGACGGACTACAATGAGCAGTTCTTC
CASSYLTDYNEQFF
>TRBV12-3/TRBV12-4|NA|TRBJ1-2|NA
TGTGCCAGCAGTTTAACAGAGACCGGCTACACCTTC
CASSLTETGYTF
>TRBV7-2|few|TRBJ2-1|TRBD1
TGTGCCAGCAGGGACGGGACAGGGTTAGGGTACAATGAGCAGTTCTTC
CASRDGTGLGYNEQFF
>TRBV20-1|few|TRBJ2-1|TRBD1
TGCAGTGCTAGAGCACCGGGACAGGTCTACAATGAGCAGTTCTTC
CSARAPGQVYNEQFF
>TRBV5-5|many|TRBJ2-5|NA
TGTGCCAGCAGCACGCGACAAGAGACCCAGTACTTC
CASSTRQETQYF
>TRBV6-1|many|TRBJ1-6|NA
TGTGCCAGCAGTCGATTTCGAGCGGGCTCACCCCTCCACTTT
CASSRFRAGSPLHF
>TRBV6-2/TRBV6-3|NA|TRBJ1-5|TRBD1
TGTGCCAGCAGTAATCCGACAGGGAGGGTCTATAGCAATCAGCCCCAGCATTTT
CASSNPTGRVYSNQPQHF
>TRBV29-1|NA|TRBJ2-7|NA
TGCAGCGTTATCAGGACCGCCGAGCAGTACTTC
CSVIRTAEQYF
>TRBV7-2|few|TRBJ2-5|TRBD2
TGTGCCAGCAGCTTAGCGACTAGCGGGCAAGAGACCCAGTACTTC
CASSLATSGQETQYF
>TRBV10-3|NA|TRBJ2-5|NA
TGTGCCATCAGTGAAGAGGGCGCGGGAAGCCAAGAGACCCAGTACTTC
CAISEEGAGSQETQYF
>TRBV18|NA|TRBJ2-7|NA
TGTGCCAGCTCACCAAGTAAAGAGTTAGAGCAGTACTTC
CASSPSKELEQYF
>TRBV20-1|NA|TRBJ1-1|TRBD1
TGCAGTGCTTCCCGGGACAGATTCGAGAACACTGAAGCTTTCTTT
CSASRDRFENTEAFF
>TRBV11-2|few|TRBJ2-1|TRBD1
TGTGCCAGCAGCTCCCGACAGGGCCGATACAATGAGCAGTTCTTC
CASSSRQGRYNEQFF
>TRBV20-1|few|TRBJ2-5|NA
TGCAGTGCGACCCAGGGGAAGACCCAGTACTTC
CSATQGKTQYF
>TRBV9|few|TRBJ1-2|NA
TGTGCCAGCAGCACTTCACGGGGGAAGGGCGGCTACACCTTC
CASSTSRGKGGYTF
>TRBV20-1|NA|TRBJ2-4|TRBD2
TGCTGCGCTAGTTTTGCTAGCGGGACACTAGCCAAAAACATTCAGTACTTC
CCASFASGTLAKNIQYF
>TRBV4-2|NA|TRBJ2-2|TRBD2
TGTGCCAGCAGCCAAGAACAACTAGCGGGAGGGCCCCAGAGCACCGGGGAGCTGTTTTTT
CASSQEQLAGGPQSTGELFF
>TRBV5-1|few|TRBJ2-1|TRBD1
TGCGCCAGCAGCGTGGGACAGGGTTTGTCCTACAATGAGCAGTTCTTC
CASSVGQGLSYNEQFF
>TRBV12-3/TRBV12-4|once|TRBJ2-3|TRBD2
TGTGCCAGCAGCAAATTTGGGACTAGCGGGGCGATGAGGAGCACAGATACGCAGTATTTT
CASSKFGTSGAMRSTDTQYF
>TRBV5-5|few|TRBJ1-1|TRBD1
TGTGCCAGCAGGCCAGGGGGCGGTAACACTGAAGCTTTCTTT
CASRPGGGNTEAFF
>TRBV18|NA|TRBJ2-6|NA
TGTGCCAGCTCACCCCAGAACTCTGGGGCCAACGTCCTGACTTTC
CASSPQNSGANVLTF
>TRBV20-1|NA|TRBJ1-6|TRBD1
TGCAGTGCTTTCAGACAGGGGGGTTATAATTCACCCCTCCACTTT
CSAFRQGGYNSPLHF
>TRBV29-1|NA|TRBJ2-2|TRBD2
TGCAGCGCTACGGGAGGGTGGACCGGGGAGCTGTTTTTT
CSATGGWTGELFF
>TRBV12-3/TRBV12-4|many|TRBJ1-1|NA
TGTGCCAGCAGCCGACAGATGAACACTGAAGCTTTCTTT
CASSRQMNTEAFF
>TRBV4-3|NA|TRBJ2-2|NA
TGCGCCAGCAGATTAGTGGAAGCGGGCGGGGAGCTGTTTTTT
CASRLVEAGGELFF
>TRBV28|NA|TRBJ1-2|TRBD1
TGTGCCAGCAGTTCCTCCGGGACAGGATACTATGGCTACACCTTC
CASSSSGTGYYGYTF
>TRBV6-1|NA|TRBJ2-2|NA
TGTGCCAGCAGCCGACGGGGGTCTAGATACACCGGGGAGCTGTTTTTT
CASSRRGSRYTGELFF
>TRBV20-1|few|TRBJ1-2|NA
TGCAGTGCTAGAGATCTACAGGTCTTTAACTATGGCTACACCTTC
CSARDLQVFNYGYTF
>TRBV12-3/TRBV12-4|few|TRBJ2-2|NA
TGTGCCAGCAGTCGCCACCCGGGGGACACCGGGGAGCTGTTTTTT
CASSRHPGDTGELFF
>TRBV24-1|few|TRBJ1-2|NA
TGTGCCACCAGTGATTTTACGGAGAACTATGGCTACACCTTC
CATSDFTENYGYTF
>TRBV20-1|many|TRBJ2-2|NA
TGCAGTGCTAGAGGAAGGAATCGGAGCATTATCAACACCGGGGAGCTGTTTTTT
CSARGRNRSIINTGELFF
>TRBV12-3/TRBV12-4|NA|TRBJ1-2|NA
TGTGCCAGCAGTCCGCTGGGTTACTATGGCTACACCTTC
CASSPLGYYGYTF
>TRBV4-1|NA|TRBJ1-1|TRBD1
TGCGCCAGCAGCCTGTCGGGACAGGGGGCGAGCACTGAAGCTTTCTTT
CASSLSGQGASTEAFF
>TRBV20-1|NA|TRBJ2-3|TRBD2
TGCAGTGCTCCTCATAGCGGGAGGGCAACAGATACGCAGTATTTT
CSAPHSGRATDTQYF
>TRBV20-1|NA|TRBJ2-5|NA
TGCAGTGCTAGTTCATTGGGGTCTCAGGTGGAGACCCAGTACTTC
CSASSLGSQVETQYF
>TRBV4-3|NA|TRBJ2-7|NA
TGCGCCAGCAGCCAAGAACCAGGGCGCTCCTACGAGCAGTACTTC
CASSQEPGRSYEQYF
>TRBV12-3/TRBV12-4|many|TRBJ2-1|NA
TGTGCCAGCACCCGGTCGGGCAAGTTCTTC
CASTRSGKFF
>TRBV6-2/TRBV6-3|NA|TRBJ2-1|NA
TGTGCCAGCAGCCTTACCAGACAGGAGTCCTCATCCTACAATGAGCAGTTCTTC
CASSLTRQESSSYNEQFF
>TRBV10-3|few|TRBJ1-5|NA
TGTGCCATAAATAGGGAGGAGAATCAGCCCCAGCATTTT
CAINREENQPQHF
>TRBV27|NA|TRBJ2-3|NA
TGTGCCAGCACCCTATCCCTAGGGGCCGCAGATACGCAGTATTTT
CASTLSLGAADTQYF
>TRBV6-2/TRBV6-3|few|TRBJ2-7|NA
TGTGCCAGCAGTTACTCGGAGAGCTACGAGCAGTACTTC
CASSYSESYEQYF
>TRBV6-1|NA|TRBJ2-5|TRBD1
TGTGCCAGCAGCCAAGGGGGACAGGGCCAAGAGACCCAGTACTTC
CASSQGGQGQETQYF
>TRBV12-3/TRBV12-4|many|TRBJ2-1|TRBD2
TGTGCCAGCAGTCCGACTAGCGGGAAATTGGAGCAGTTCTTC
CASSPTSGKLEQFF
>TRBV28|few|TRBJ2-7|TRBD1
TGTGCCAGCAGTTTAATTACCAGGACAGGTATTAGGTCCTACGAGCAGTACTTC
CASSLITRTGIRSYEQYF
>TRBV7-9|NA|TRBJ2-7|TRBD2
TGTGCCAGCAGCTTAGGGCCTAGCGGGAGGAACTACGAGCAGTACTTC
CASSLGPSGRNYEQYF
>TRBV7-2|NA|TRBJ1-6|TRBD1
TGTGCCAGCAGCTTAAAGCAGGGGGCTTACTACTCACCCCTCCACTTT
CASSLKQGAYYSPLHF
>TRBV6-2/TRBV6-3|NA|TRBJ2-4|TRBD1
TGTGCCAGCAGTTACTCGATTGTCGACAGGGGAAAGGGAAACATTCAGTACTTC
CASSYSIVDRGKGNIQYF
>TRBV5-1|few|TRBJ2-1|TRBD1
TGCGCCAGCAGCCTCCGGACAGGGGCCGGTAATGAGCAGTTCTTC
CASSLRTGAGNEQFF
>TRBV28|few|TRBJ2-3|TRBD1
TGTGCCAGCAAGACAGGGGGCATTATCACAGATACGCAGTATTTT
CASKTGGIITDTQYF
>TRBV20-1|few|TRBJ2-1|TRBD2
TGCAGTGCTGGGGGTAGCGGGAGGGTGCCCTACAATGAGCAGTTCTTC
CSAGGSGRVPYNEQFF
>TRBV24-1|NA|TRBJ1-5|NA
TGTGCCACCAGTGGGACGGTTAGCAATCAGCCCCAGCATTTT
CATSGTVSNQPQHF
>TRBV4-3|few|TRBJ2-7|NA
TGCGCCAGCAGCCAAGATATTGCCACTAACGGATACGAGCAGTACTTC
CASSQDIATNGYEQYF
>TRBV7-9|few|TRBJ2-7|TRBD2
TGTGCCAGCAGCGAATCCAGACTAGCGGCCTACGAGCAGTACTTC
CASSESRLAAYEQYF
>TRBV20-1|many|TRBJ2-5|TRBD2
TGCAGTGCTTTTCGAGCGGGGGGTTGGGAGACCCAGTACTTC
CSAFRAGGWETQYF
>TRBV7-9|NA|TRBJ2-1|NA
TGTGCCAGCAGTACCACCCCGTGGGTCTACAATGAGCAGTTCTTC
CASSTTPWVYNEQFF